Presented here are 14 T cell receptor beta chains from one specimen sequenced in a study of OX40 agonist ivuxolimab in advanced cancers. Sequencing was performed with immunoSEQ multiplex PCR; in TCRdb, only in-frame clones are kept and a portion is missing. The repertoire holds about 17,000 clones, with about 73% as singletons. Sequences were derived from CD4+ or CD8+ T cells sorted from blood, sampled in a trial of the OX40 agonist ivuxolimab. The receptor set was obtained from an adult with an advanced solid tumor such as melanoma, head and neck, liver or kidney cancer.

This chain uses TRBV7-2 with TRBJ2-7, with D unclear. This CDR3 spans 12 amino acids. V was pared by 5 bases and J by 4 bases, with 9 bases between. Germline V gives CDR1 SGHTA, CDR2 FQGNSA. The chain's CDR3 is CASSHAPYEQYF. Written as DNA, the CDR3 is TGTGCCAGCAGCCACGCGCCTTACGAGCAGTACTTC. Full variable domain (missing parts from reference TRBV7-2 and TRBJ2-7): GAGVSQSPSNKVTEKGKDVELRCDPISGHTALYWYRQSLGQGLEFLIYFQGNSAPDKSGLPSDRFSAERTGGSVSTLTIQRTQQEDSAVYLCASSHAPYEQYFGPGTRLTVT.

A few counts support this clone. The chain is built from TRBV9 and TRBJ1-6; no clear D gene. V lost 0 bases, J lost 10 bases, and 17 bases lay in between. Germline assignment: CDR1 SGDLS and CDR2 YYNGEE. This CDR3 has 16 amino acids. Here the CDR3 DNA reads TGTGCCAGCAGCGTAGAAGGGCAGGCCCCAGGATCACCCCTCCACTTT. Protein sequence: CASSVEGQAPGSPLHF. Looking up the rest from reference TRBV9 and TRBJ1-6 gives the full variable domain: DSGVTQTPKHLITATGQRVTLRCSPRSGDLSVYWYQQSLDQGLQFLIQYYNGEERAKGNILERFSAQQFPDLHSELNLSSLELGDSALYFCASSVEGQAPGSPLHFGNGTRLTVT.

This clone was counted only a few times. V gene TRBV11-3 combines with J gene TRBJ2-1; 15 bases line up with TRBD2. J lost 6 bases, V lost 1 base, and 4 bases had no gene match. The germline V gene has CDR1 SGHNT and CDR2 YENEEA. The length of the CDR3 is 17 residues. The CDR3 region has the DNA TGTGCCAGCAGCTTAGGCTCGGGACTAGCGGGAGGCAATGAGCAGTTCTTC. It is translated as CASSLGSGLAGGNEQFF.

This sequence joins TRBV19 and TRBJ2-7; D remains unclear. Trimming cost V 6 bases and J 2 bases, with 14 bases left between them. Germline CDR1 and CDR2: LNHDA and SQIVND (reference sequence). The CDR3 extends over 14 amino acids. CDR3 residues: CASSLLTETYEQYF. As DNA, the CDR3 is TGTGCCAGTAGCCTACTCACGGAAACCTACGAGCAGTACTTC.

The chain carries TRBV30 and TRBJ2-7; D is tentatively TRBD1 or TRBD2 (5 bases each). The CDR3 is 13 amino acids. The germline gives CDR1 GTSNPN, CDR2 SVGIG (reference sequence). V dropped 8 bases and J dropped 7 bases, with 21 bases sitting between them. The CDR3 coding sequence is TGTGCCCGCTCGGGGCAGCCCGCGGAGGAGCAGTACTTC. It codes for CARSGQPAEEQYF.

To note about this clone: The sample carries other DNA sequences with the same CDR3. The CDR3 reads CASSLGMGQNYGYTF. The CDR3 DNA sequence: TGTGCCAGCAGCTTAGGTATGGGACAGAACTATGGCTACACCTTC. This chain links TRBV7-9 with TRBJ1-2; 7 nucleotides align to TRBD1. This CDR3 has 15 residues. With 1 base clipped from V and 2 bases from J, the junction kept 4 bases outside the gene matches. From germline, CDR1 is SEHNR and CDR2 FQNEAQ (reference sequence).

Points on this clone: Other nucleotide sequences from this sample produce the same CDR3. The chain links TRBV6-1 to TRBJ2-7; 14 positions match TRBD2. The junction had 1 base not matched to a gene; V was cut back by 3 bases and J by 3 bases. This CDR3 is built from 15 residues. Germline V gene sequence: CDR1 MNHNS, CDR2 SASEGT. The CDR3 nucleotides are TGTGCCAGCAGTGAGGGGACTAGCGGGAGCTACGAGCAGTACTTC. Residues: CASSEGTSGSYEQYF.

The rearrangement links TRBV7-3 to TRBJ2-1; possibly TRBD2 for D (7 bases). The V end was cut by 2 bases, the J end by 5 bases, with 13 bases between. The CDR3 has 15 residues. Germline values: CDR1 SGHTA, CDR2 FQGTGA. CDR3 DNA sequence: TGTGCCAGCAGCTTATCTGGCGGGGGCAACAATGAGCAGTTCTTC. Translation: CASSLSGGGNNEQFF. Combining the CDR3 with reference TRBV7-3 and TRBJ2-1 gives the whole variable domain GAGVSQTPSNKVTEKGKYVELRCDPISGHTALYWYRQSLGQGPEFLIYFQGTGAADDSGLPNDRFFAVRPEGSVSTLKIQRTERGDSAVYLCASSLSGGGNNEQFFGPGTRLTVL.

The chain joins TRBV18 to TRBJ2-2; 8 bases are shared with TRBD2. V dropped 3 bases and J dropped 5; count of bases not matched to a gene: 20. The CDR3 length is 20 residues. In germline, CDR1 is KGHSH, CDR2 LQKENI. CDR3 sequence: CASSPTTRLMAGGRTGELFF. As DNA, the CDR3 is TGTGCCAGCTCACCCACCACTCGCCTCATGGCGGGAGGTCGGACCGGGGAGCTGTTTTTT.

The CDR3 DNA is TGTGCCTGGGTCGAGGGTTACGAGAGCTACACCTTC. Translation gives CAWVEGYESYTF. The chain has TRBV30 and TRBJ1-2; D gene uncertain. The CDR3 runs 12 residues. Trimming took 5 bases from V and 9 from J, leaving 16 bases between them. The V gene's germline CDR1 is GTSNPN and CDR2 SVGIG (reference sequence).

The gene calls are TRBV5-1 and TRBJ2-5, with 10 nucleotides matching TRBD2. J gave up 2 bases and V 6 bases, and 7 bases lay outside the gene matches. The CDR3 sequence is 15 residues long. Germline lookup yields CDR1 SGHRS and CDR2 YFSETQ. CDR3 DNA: TGCGCCAGCATCGGAGAGACTAGCGGGCAAGAGACCCAGTACTTC. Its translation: CASIGETSGQETQYF.

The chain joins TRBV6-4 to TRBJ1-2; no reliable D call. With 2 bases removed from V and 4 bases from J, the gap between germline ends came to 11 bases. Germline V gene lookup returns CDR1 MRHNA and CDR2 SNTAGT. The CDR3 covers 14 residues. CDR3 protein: CASSDGNVGYGYTF. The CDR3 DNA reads TGTGCCAGCAGTGACGGAAACGTAGGCTATGGCTACACCTTC.

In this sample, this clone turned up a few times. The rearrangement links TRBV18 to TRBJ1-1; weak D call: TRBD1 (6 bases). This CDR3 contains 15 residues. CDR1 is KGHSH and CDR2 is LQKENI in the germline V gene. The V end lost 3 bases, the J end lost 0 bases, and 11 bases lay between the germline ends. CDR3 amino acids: CASSPSGGLNTEAFF. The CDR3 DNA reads TGTGCCAGCTCACCCTCCGGGGGGCTGAACACTGAAGCTTTCTTT.

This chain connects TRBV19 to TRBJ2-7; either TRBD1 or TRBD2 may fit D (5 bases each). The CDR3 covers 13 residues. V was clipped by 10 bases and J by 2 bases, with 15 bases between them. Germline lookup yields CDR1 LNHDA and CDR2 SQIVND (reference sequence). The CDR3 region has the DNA TGTGCCACTCGGGACGTTAGTACCTACGAGCAGTACTTC. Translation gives CATRDVSTYEQYF.